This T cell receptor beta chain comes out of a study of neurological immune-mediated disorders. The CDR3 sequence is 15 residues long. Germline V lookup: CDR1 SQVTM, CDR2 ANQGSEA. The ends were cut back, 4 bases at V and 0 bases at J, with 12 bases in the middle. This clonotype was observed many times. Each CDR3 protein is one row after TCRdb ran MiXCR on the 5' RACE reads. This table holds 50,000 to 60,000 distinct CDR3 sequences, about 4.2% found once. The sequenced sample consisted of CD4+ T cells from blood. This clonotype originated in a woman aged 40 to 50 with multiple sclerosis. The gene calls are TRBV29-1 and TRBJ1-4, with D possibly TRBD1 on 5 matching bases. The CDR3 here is CSVGDRIATNEKLFF. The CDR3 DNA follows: TGCAGCGTTGGCGACAGAATCGCAACTAATGAAAAACTGTTTTTT.